Below, 8 T cell receptor beta chains from the same sample are listed, as sequenced in a study of T cells in Graves' hyperthyroidism and ophthalmopathy. RNA transcripts served as the template for amplifying TCR beta CDR3 regions. The TCR CDR3 was amplified in a first-round RT-PCR using the HTBI primer set. One entry per CDR3 protein results from TCRdb running MiXCR on the multiplex PCR reads. This table has approximately 530,000 distinct CDR3 sequences, around 20% appearing once. The specimen sequenced was blood. These receptors came from a middle-aged man with Graves' ophthalmopathy.

This rearrangement joins TRBV18 to TRBJ1-3, with unresolved D. The CDR3 spans 17 residues. V was cut by 6 bases and J by 0 bases, with 18 bases left in between. The V gene's germline CDR1 is KGHSH and CDR2 LQKENI. The CDR3: CASSLLRGKDSGNTIYF. DNA for the CDR3: TGTGCCAGCTCGTTGCTGAGAGGAAAAGACTCTGGAAACACCATATATTTT.

The V and J genes are TRBV9 and TRBJ2-7; D is perhaps TRBD2 (6 bases). The CDR3 loop spans 16 amino acids. Deletions cut 3 bases from V and 2 bases from J, with 18 bases between. CDR1 is SGDLS and CDR2 is YYNGEE in the germline V gene. This CDR3 reads CASSGASGAGPYEQYF. In nucleotides, the CDR3 is TGTGCCAGCAGCGGCGCGTCCGGCGCGGGACCCTACGAGCAGTACTTC.

This chain uses TRBV20-1 with TRBJ2-7; TRBD1 aligns across 8 bases. The germline V gene encodes CDR1 DFQATT and CDR2 SNEGSKA (reference sequence). Germline trimming cut 6 bases from V and 3 bases from J; bases unmatched to any gene: 4. The CDR3 has 12 amino acids. This chain's CDR3 is CSAPQGDYEQYF. The CDR3 coding sequence is TGCAGTGCCCCACAGGGGGACTACGAGCAGTACTTC.

Of note for this clonotype: The germline gene is not matched at one end of the junction; a read error may be the cause. This chain joins TRBV2 and TRBJ1-1; 11 nucleotides match TRBD1. CDR3 length equals 15 residues. Germline V CDR1 and CDR2: SNHLY, FYNNEI. Written as DNA, the CDR3 is TGTACCAGCAGTACTAACCCGGGACAGGGGGTACCGGCTTTCTTT. Amino acids: CTSSTNPGQGVPAFF.

This clonotype was seen repeatedly, ten times or more. The chain uses TRBV27 and TRBJ2-1; 13 bases align to TRBD2. This CDR3 spans 14 amino acids. Germline trimming cut 7 bases from V and 6 bases from J; bases unmatched to any gene: 3. Germline-derived CDR1 and CDR2 are MNHEY and SMNVEV (reference sequence). CDR3 DNA: TGTGCCAGCACCGGGACTAGCGGGGCCAATGAGCAGTTCTTC. It translates to CASTGTSGANEQFF.

This clonotype appeared many times. The genes are TRBV2 and TRBJ2-1; 7 bases match TRBD2. CDR3 length equals 14 residues. V was clipped by 7 bases and J by 8 bases; unmatched bases: 11. CDR1 is SNHLY, CDR2 FYNNEI, per germline. Here the CDR3 reads CASIGLVDFHEQFF. In DNA form, the CDR3 reads TGTGCCAGCATCGGACTAGTTGATTTTCATGAGCAGTTCTTC.

In its sample, this clonotype was seen many times. The chain joins TRBV28 to TRBJ2-7; TRBD1 might be the D (5 bases). Germline loops: CDR1 MDHEN, CDR2 SYDVKM. This CDR3 is built from 14 residues. V lost 4 bases and J lost 7, with 17 bases in between. DNA of the CDR3: TGTGCCAGCAGTTCCCCCAGCAGGGTTAATGAGCAGTACTTC. As protein: CASSSPSRVNEQYF.

This clonotype was detected many times. The chain joins TRBV7-2 to TRBJ1-2; 7 bases align to TRBD1. The V gene's germline CDR1 is SGHTA and CDR2 FQGNSA. The V and J ends lost 0 bases and 2 bases, in that order; junction bases with no gene match: 6. There are 16 residues in the CDR3. The DNA of the CDR3 is TGTGCCAGCAGCTTAGCGCTGGGACAGACAAACTATGGCTACACCTTC. Its protein product is CASSLALGQTNYGYTF. The whole variable domain, filled in from reference TRBV7-2 and TRBJ1-2, reads GAGVSQSPSNKVTEKGKDVELRCDPISGHTALYWYRQSLGQGLEFLIYFQGNSAPDKSGLPSDRFSAERTGGSVSTLTIQRTQQEDSAVYLCASSLALGQTNYGYTFGSGTRLTVV.